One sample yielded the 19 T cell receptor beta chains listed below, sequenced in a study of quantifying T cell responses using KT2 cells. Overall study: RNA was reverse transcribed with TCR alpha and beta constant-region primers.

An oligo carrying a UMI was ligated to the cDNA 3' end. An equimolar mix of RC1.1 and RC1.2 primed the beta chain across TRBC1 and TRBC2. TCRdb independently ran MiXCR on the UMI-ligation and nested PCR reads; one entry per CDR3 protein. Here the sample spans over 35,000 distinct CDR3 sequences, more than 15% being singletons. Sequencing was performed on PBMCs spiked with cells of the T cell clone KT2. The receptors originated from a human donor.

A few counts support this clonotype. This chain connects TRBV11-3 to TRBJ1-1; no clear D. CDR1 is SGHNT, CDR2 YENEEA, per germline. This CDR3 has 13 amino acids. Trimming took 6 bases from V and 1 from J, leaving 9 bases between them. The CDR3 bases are TGTGCCAGCAGGGGCCTGGGGAACACTGAAGCTTTCTTT. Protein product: CASRGLGNTEAFF.

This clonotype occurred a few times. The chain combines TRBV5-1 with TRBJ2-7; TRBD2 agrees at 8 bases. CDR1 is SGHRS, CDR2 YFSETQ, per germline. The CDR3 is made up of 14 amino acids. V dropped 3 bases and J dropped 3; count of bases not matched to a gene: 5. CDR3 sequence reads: CASSSGLAGYEQYF. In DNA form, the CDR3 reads TGCGCCAGCAGCTCCGGACTAGCCGGCTACGAGCAGTACTTC.

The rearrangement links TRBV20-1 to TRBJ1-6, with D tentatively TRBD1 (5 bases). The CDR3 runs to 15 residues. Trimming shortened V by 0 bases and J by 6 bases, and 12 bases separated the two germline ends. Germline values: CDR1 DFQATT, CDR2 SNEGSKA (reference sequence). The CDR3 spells CSARDQGVSNSPLHF. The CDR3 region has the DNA TGCAGTGCTAGAGATCAGGGTGTTAGTAATTCACCCCTCCACTTT.

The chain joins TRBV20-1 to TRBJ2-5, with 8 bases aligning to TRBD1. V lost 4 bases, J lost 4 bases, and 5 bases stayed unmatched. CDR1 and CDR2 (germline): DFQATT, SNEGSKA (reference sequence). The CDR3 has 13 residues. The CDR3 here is CSATRTGRETQYF. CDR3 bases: TGCAGTGCTACCCGGACAGGGCGAGAGACCCAGTACTTC.

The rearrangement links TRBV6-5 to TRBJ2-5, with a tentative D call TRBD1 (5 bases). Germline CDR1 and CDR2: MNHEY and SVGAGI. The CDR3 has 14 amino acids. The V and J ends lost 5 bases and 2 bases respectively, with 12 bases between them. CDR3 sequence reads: CASSKNRLQETQYF. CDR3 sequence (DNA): TGTGCCAGCAGTAAAAACAGGTTACAAGAGACCCAGTACTTC.

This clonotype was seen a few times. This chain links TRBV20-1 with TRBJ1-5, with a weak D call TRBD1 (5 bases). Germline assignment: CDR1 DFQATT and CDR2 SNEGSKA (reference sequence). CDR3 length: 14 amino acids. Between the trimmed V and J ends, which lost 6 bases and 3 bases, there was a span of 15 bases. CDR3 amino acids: CSAVHLGDNQPQHF. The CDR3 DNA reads TGCAGTGCCGTTCATTTGGGGGACAATCAGCCCCAGCATTTT.

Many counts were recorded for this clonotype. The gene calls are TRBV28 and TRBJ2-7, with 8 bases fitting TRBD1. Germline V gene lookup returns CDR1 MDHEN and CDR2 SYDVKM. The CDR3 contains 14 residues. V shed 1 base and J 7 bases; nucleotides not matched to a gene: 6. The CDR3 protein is CASSLYAGGWEQYF. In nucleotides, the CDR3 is TGTGCCAGCAGTTTATATGCAGGGGGCTGGGAGCAGTACTTC.

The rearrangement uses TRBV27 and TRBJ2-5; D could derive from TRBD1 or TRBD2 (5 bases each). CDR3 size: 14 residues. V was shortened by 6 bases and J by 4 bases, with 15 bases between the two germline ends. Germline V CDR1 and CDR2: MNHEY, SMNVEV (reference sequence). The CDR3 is CASRPLGARETQYF. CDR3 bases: TGTGCCAGCAGACCTCTCGGGGCCCGAGAGACCCAGTACTTC.

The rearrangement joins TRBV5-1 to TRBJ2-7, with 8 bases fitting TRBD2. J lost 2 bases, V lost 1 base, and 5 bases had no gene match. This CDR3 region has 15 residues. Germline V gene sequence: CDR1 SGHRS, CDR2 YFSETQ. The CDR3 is CASSLNPGGAYEQYF. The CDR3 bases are TGCGCCAGCAGCTTGAATCCGGGGGGGGCCTACGAGCAGTACTTC.

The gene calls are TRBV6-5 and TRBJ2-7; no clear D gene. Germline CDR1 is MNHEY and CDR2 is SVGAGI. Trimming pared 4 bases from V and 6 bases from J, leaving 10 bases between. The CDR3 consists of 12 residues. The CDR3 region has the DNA TGTGCCAGCAGTTCGGGTAAGGGCGAGCAGTACTTC. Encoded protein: CASSSGKGEQYF.

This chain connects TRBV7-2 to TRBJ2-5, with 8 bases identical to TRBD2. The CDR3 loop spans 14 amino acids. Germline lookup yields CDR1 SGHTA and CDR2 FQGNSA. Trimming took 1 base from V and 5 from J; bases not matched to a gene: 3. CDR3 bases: TGTGCCAGCAGCTTAGGGACTAGCACCGAGACCCAGTACTTC. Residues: CASSLGTSTETQYF.

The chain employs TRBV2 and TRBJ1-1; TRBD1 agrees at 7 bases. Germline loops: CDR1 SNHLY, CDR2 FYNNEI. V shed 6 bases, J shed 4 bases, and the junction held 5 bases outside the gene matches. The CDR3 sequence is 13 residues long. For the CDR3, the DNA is TGTGCCAGCAGAGGGGACAGCATCACTGAAGCTTTCTTT. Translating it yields CASRGDSITEAFF.

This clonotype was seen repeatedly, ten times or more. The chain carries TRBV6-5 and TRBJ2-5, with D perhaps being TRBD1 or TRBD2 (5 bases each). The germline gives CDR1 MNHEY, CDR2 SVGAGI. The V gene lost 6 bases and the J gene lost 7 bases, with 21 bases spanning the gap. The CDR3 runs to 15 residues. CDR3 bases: TGTGCCAGCAGACTACAACCCGGGACCGGCCGGACCCAGTACTTC. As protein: CASRLQPGTGRTQYF.

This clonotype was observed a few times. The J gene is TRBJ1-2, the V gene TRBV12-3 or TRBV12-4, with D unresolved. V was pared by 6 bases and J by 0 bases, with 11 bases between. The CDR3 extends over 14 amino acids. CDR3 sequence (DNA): TGTGCCAGCAGGAAGAGACGTTCTAACTATGGCTACACCTTC. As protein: CASRKRRSNYGYTF.

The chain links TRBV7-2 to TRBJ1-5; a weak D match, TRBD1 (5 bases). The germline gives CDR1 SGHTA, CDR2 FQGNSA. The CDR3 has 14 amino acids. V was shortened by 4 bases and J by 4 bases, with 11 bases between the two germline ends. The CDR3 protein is CASSYDRFNQPQHF. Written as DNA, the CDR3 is TGTGCCAGCAGCTACGACAGATTTAATCAGCCCCAGCATTTT. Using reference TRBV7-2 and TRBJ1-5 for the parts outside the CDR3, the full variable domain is GAGVSQSPSNKVTEKGKDVELRCDPISGHTALYWYRQSLGQGLEFLIYFQGNSAPDKSGLPSDRFSAERTGGSVSTLTIQRTQQEDSAVYLCASSYDRFNQPQHFGDGTRLSIL.

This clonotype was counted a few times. This chain's CDR3 is CASRRQGANTGELFF. The CDR3 DNA is TGTGCCAGCAGACGACAGGGGGCGAACACCGGGGAGCTGTTTTTT. The chain couples TRBV12-3 or TRBV12-4 to TRBJ2-2, with 9 bases fitting TRBD1. J lost 0 bases, V lost 6 bases, and 2 bases had no gene match. The CDR3 totals 15 residues.

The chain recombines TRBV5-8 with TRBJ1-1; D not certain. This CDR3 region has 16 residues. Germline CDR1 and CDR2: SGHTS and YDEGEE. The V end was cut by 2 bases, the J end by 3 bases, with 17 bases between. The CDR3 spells CASSFPAGGLDTEAFF. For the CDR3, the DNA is TGTGCCAGCAGCTTCCCGGCTGGCGGGTTGGACACTGAAGCTTTCTTT.

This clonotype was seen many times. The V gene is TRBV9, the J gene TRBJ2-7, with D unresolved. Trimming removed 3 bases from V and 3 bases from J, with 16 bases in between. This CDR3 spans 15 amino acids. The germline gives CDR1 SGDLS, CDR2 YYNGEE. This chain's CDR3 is CASSANDGAGYEQYF. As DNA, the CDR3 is TGTGCCAGCAGCGCCAACGATGGAGCAGGCTACGAGCAGTACTTC.

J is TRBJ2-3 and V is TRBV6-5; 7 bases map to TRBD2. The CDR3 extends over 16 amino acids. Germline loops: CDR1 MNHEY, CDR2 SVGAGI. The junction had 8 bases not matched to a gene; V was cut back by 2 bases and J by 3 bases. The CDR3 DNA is TGTGCCAGCAGTTACGATGGCGGGAGTAATACAGATACGCAGTATTTT. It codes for CASSYDGGSNTDTQYF.